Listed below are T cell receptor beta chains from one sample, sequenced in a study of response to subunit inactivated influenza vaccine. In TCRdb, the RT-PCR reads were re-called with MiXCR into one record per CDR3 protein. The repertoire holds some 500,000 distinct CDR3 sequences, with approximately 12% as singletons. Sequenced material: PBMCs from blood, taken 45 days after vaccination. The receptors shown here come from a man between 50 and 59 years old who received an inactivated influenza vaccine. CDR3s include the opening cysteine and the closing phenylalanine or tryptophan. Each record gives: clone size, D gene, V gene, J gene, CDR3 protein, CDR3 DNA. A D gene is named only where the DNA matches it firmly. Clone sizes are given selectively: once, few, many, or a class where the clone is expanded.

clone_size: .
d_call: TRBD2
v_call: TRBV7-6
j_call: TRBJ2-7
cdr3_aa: CASSWLASGSSEQYF
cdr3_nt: TGTGCCAGCAGCTGGTTAGCGAGCGGGAGTAGCGAGCAGTACTTC

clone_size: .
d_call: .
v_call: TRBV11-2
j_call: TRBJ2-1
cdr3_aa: CASSLDLAPYNEQFF
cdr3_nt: TGTGCCAGCAGCTTAGACCTAGCCCCATACAATGAGCAGTTCTTC

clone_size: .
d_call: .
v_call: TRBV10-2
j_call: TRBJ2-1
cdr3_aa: CASSAEGVGYNEQFF
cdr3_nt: TGCGCCAGCAGTGCGGAGGGAGTGGGGTACAATGAGCAGTTCTTC

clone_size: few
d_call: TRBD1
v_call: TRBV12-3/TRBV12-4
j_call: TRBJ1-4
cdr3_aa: CASSRTGGEEKLFF
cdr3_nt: TGTGCCAGCAGCAGGACAGGGGGCGAGGAAAAACTGTTTTTT

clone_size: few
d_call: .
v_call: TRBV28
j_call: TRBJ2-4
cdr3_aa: CASSLRGRNIQYF
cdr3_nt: TGTGCCAGCAGTTTACGGGGGAGAAACATTCAGTACTTC

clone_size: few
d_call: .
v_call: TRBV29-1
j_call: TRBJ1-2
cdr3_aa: CSVGRAGDGYTF
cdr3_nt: TGCAGCGTTGGAAGGGCCGGGGATGGCTACACCTTC

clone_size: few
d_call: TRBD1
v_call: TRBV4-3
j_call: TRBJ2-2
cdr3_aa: CASSQTDRVNTGELFF
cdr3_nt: TGCGCCAGCAGCCAAACCGACAGGGTGAACACCGGGGAGCTGTTTTTT

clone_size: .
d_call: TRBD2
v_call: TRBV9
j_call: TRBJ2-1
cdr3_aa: CASSVAPSGNEQFF
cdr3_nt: TGTGCCAGCAGCGTAGCGCCTAGCGGGAATGAGCAGTTCTTC

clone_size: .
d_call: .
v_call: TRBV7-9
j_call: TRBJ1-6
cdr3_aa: CASSLVGNSLSPLHF
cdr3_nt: TGTGCCAGCAGCTTAGTTGGCAACAGTCTATCACCCCTCCACTTT

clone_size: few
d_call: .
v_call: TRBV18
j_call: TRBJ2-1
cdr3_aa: CASSPVSGGEQFF
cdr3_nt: TGTGCCAGCTCACCCGTGTCCGGGGGTGAGCAGTTCTTC

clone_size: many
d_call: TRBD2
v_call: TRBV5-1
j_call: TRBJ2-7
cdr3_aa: CASSLSSGGAYEQYF
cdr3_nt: TGCGCCAGCAGCTTGAGTTCGGGAGGAGCCTACGAGCAGTACTTC

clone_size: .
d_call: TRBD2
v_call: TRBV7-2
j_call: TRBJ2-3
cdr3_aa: CASSSQSGRPTDTQYF
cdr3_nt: TGTGCCAGCAGCTCCCAAAGCGGGAGGCCCACAGATACGCAGTATTTT

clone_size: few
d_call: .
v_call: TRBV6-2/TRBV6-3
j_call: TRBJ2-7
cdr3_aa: CASSYPTSYEQYF
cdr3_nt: TGTGCCAGCAGTTACCCTACAAGCTACGAGCAGTACTTC

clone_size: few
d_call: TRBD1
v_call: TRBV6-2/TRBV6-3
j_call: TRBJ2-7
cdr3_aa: CASSYSGQGSEQYF
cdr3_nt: TGTGCCAGCAGTTACTCGGGACAGGGTAGCGAGCAGTACTTC

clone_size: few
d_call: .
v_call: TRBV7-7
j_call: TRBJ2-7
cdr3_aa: CASSEGDTSTYEQYF
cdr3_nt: TGTGCCAGCAGTGAGGGGGACACCTCCACCTACGAGCAGTACTTC

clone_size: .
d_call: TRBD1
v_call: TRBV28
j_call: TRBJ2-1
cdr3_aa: CASRPGQVFHEQFF
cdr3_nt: TGTGCCAGCAGACCGGGACAGGTGTTTCATGAGCAGTTCTTC

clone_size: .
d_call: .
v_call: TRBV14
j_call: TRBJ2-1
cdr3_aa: CASSPLRRRDIYNEQFF
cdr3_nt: TGTGCCAGCAGCCCTCTTCGGAGGAGAGACATCTACAATGAGCAGTTCTTC

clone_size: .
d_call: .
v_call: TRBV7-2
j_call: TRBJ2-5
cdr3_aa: CASSLLGGGETQYF
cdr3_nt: TGTGCCAGCAGCTTATTAGGGGGGGGTGAGACCCAGTACTTC

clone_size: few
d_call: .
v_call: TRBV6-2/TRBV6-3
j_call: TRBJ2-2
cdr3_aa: CASSYLPLANTGELFF
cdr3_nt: TGTGCCAGCAGTTATCTCCCCTTGGCGAACACCGGGGAGCTGTTTTTT

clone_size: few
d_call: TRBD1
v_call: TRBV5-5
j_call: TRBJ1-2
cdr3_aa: CASSLTQTGSSYGYTF
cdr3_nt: TGTGCCAGCAGCTTAACTCAGACAGGGTCTAGCTATGGCTACACCTTC

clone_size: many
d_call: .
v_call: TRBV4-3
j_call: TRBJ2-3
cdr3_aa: CASTPSGLHQADTQYF
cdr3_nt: TGCGCCAGCACCCCAAGCGGACTACACCAAGCAGATACGCAGTATTTT

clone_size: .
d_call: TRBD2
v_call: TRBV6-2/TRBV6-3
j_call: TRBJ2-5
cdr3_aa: CASSYSPSDPGGETQYF
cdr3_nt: TGTGCCAGCAGTTACTCTCCGTCGGACCCGGGGGGGGAGACCCAGTACTTC

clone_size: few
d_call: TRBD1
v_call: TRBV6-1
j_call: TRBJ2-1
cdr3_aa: CASSQPGQGSNEQFF
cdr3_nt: TGTGCCAGCAGCCAGCCGGGACAGGGTTCCAATGAGCAGTTCTTC

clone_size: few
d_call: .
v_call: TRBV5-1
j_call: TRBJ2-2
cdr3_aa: CASSISGTRNTGELFF
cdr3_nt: TGCGCCAGCAGCATCTCCGGGACAAGAAACACCGGGGAGCTGTTTTTT

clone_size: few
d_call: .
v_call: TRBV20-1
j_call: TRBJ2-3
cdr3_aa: CSAPRGGVSTDTQYF
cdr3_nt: TGCAGTGCCCCGCGAGGGGGAGTATCCACAGATACGCAGTATTTT

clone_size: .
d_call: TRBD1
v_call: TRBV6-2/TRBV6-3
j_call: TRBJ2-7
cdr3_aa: CASSYSSTGISRPYEQYF
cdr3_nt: TGTGCCAGCAGTTACTCATCGACAGGGATATCCCGTCCCTACGAGCAGTACTTC

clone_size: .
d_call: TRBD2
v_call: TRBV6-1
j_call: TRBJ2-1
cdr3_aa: CASRKTSGRSNEQFF
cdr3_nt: TGTGCCAGCAGAAAAACTAGCGGGAGGTCTAATGAGCAGTTCTTC

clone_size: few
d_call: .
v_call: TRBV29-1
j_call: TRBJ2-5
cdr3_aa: CSAGETGAATQYF
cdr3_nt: TGCAGCGCTGGCGAAACGGGAGCGGCGACCCAGTACTTC

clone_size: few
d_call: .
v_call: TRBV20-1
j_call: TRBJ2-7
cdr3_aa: CSAGWVSQAIYEQYF
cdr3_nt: TGCAGTGCTGGGTGGGTTTCACAGGCCATCTACGAGCAGTACTTC

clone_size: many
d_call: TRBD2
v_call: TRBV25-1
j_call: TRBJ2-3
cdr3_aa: CASSPTSGTDTQYF
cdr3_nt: TGTGCCAGCAGTCCGACTAGCGGGACAGATACGCAGTATTTT

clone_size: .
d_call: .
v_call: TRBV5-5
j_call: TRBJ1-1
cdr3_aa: CASSGGGRGTEAFF
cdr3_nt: TGTGCCAGCAGCGGTGGTGGTCGCGGGACTGAAGCTTTCTTT

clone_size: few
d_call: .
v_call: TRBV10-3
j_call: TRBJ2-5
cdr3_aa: CAISDGSGVRETQYF
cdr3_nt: TGTGCCATCAGTGACGGGTCAGGGGTGAGGGAGACCCAGTACTTC

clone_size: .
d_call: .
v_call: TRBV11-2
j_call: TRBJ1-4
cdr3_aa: CASRRPGWGEKLFF
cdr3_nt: TGTGCCAGCAGGCGACCAGGGTGGGGCGAAAAACTGTTTTTT

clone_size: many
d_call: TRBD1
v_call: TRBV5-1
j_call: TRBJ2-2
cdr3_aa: CASSIRTGNTGELFF
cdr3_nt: TGCGCCAGCAGCATCCGGACAGGGAACACCGGGGAGCTGTTTTTT

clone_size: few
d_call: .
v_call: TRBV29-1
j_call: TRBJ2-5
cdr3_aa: CSVAPLTGRETQYF
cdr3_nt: TGCAGCGTTGCCCCCTTGACAGGGAGGGAGACCCAGTACTTC

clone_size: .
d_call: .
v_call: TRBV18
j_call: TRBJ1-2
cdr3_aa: CASSPTVTGGYTF
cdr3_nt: TGTGCCAGCTCACCAACGGTTACTGGGGGCTACACCTTC

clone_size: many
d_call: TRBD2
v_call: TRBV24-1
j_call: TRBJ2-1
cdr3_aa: CATSALGRGGLNEQFF
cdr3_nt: TGTGCCACCAGTGCTCTGGGGCGGGGGGGCCTCAATGAGCAGTTCTTC

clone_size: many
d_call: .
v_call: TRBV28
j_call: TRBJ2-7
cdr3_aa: CASSRTEPYEQYF
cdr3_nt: TGTGCCAGCAGCAGGACGGAACCTTACGAGCAGTACTTC

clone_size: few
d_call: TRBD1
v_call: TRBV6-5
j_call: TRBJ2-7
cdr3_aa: CASSYSWGQGRSEQYF
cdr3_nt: TGTGCCAGCAGTTACTCATGGGGACAGGGAAGGAGCGAGCAGTACTTC

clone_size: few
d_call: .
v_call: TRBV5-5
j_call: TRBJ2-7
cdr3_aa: CASSPNSPGYEQYF
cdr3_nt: TGTGCCAGCAGCCCTAATTCCCCCGGGTACGAGCAGTACTTC

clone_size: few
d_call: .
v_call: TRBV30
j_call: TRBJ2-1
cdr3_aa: CAWSPTWGNEQFF
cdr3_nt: TGTGCCTGGAGTCCAACTTGGGGTAATGAGCAGTTCTTC

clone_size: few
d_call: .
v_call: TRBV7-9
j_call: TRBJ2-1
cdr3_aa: CASSSVEPLNYNEQFF
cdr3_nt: TGTGCCAGCAGCTCCGTCGAGCCCCTAAACTACAATGAGCAGTTCTTC

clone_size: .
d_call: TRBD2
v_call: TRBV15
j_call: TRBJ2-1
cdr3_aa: CAIAGGEVDEQFF
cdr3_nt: TGTGCCATCGCGGGGGGGGAAGTGGATGAGCAGTTCTTC

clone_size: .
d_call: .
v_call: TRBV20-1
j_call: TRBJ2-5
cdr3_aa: CSAPRAGTQYF
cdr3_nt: TGCAGTGCCCCCAGGGCCGGGACCCAGTACTTC

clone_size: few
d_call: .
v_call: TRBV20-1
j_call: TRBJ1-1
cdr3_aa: CSASVGDNSEAFF
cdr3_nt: TGCAGTGCTAGTGTAGGTGACAACTCTGAAGCTTTCTTT

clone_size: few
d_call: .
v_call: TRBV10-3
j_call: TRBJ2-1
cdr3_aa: CAIRDVDKGEQFF
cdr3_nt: TGTGCCATAAGAGATGTAGATAAGGGTGAGCAGTTCTTC

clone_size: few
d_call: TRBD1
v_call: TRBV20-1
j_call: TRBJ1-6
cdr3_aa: CSARARTGMNSPLHF
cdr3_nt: TGCAGTGCTAGAGCCCGGACAGGGATGAATTCACCCCTCCACTTT